The TCR beta chain described here comes from a study of response to subunit inactivated influenza vaccine. MiXCR, applied by TCRdb to the RT-PCR reads, yields one record per CDR3 protein. The sample carries 530,000 or so distinct CDR3 sequences, approximately 10% recorded once. General study results and limits: The study's authors posited that every seasonal influenza vaccination enlists few new T cells.

As for this clonotype: The target antigen is unknown.

This CDR3 spans 15 amino acids. Losses at the gene ends were 6 bases for V and 5 bases for J; bases not matched to a gene: 7. Germline V lookup: CDR1 SEHNR, CDR2 FQNEAQ (reference sequence). The chain uses TRBV7-9 and TRBJ2-2; TRBD1 aligns across 9 bases. Source: PBMCs from blood, taken on the day of vaccination. The sequence came from a man aged 50-59 years who received an inactivated influenza vaccine. CDR3 amino acids: CASRVTGGRTGELFF. In nucleotides, the CDR3 is TGTGCCAGCAGAGTTACAGGGGGCCGGACCGGGGAGCTGTTTTTT.